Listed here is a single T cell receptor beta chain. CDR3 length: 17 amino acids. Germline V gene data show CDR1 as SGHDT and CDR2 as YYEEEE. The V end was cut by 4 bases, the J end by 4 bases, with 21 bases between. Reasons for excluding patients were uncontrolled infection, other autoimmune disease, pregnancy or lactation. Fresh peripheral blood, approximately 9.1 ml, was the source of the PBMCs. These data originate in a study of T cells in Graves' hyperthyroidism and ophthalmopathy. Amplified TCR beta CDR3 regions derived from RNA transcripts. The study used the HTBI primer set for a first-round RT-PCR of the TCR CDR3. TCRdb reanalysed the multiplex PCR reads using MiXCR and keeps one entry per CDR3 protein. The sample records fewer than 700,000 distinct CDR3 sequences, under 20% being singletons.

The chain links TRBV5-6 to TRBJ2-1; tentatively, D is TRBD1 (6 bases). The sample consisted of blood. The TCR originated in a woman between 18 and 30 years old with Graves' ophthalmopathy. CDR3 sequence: CASSKKTGGVGYNEQFF. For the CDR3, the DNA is TGTGCCAGCAGCAAAAAGACTGGGGGCGTTGGTTACAATGAGCAGTTCTTC.